A selection of T cell receptor beta chains follows, all from one sample in a study of cytomegalovirus exposure and HLA in healthy donors. Sequenced by immunoSEQ multiplex PCR; TCRdb stores in-frame clones only, minus some. The sample lists some 200,000 clones, 65% to 85% occurring once. Sample: PBMCs. The receptor set was obtained from a female donor in good health and CMV-seronegative. CDR3s include the opening cysteine and the closing phenylalanine or tryptophan. D genes are given only for firm matches. The size entry is marked missing in some rows and otherwise reads once, few, many or a size class.

len: 17; abundance: -; j_gene: TRBJ2-1; v_gene: TRBV7-8; d_gene: TRBD1; CDR3aa: CASSRIGQGALSNEQFF; CDR3nt: TGTGCCAGCAGCCGTATAGGACAGGGGGCGCTGAGCAATGAGCAGTTCTTC
len: 12; abundance: few; j_gene: TRBJ1-1; v_gene: TRBV7-9; d_gene: -; CDR3aa: CASSPIEVEAFF; CDR3nt: TGTGCCAGCAGCCCGATTGAGGTCGAAGCTTTCTTT
len: 13; abundance: -; j_gene: TRBJ2-7; v_gene: TRBV5-1; d_gene: -; CDR3aa: CASSLGAPYEQYF; CDR3nt: TGCGCCAGCAGCTTGGGGGCCCCCTACGAGCAGTACTTC
len: 14; abundance: -; j_gene: TRBJ1-2; v_gene: TRBV5-1; d_gene: -; CDR3aa: CASGTTPGVDGYTF; CDR3nt: TGCGCCAGCGGGACAACGCCAGGGGTCGATGGCTACACCTTC
len: 14; abundance: -; j_gene: TRBJ1-2; v_gene: TRBV6-1; d_gene: -; CDR3aa: CASSLLQGSYGYTF; CDR3nt: TGTGCCAGCAGCCTTCTTCAGGGGAGCTATGGCTACACCTTC
len: 15; abundance: -; j_gene: TRBJ1-1; v_gene: TRBV30; d_gene: TRBD1; CDR3aa: CALRQQGISRSEAFF; CDR3nt: TGTGCCTTAAGACAACAGGGGATAAGTCGGTCTGAAGCTTTCTTT
len: 15; abundance: -; j_gene: TRBJ1-1; v_gene: TRBV5-6; d_gene: TRBD1; CDR3aa: CASSWADRGRSEAFF; CDR3nt: TGTGCCAGCAGCTGGGCGGACAGGGGGCGGTCTGAAGCTTTCTTT
len: 13; abundance: few; j_gene: TRBJ1-6; v_gene: TRBV25-1; d_gene: TRBD1; CDR3aa: CASSAQGGLPLHF; CDR3nt: TGTGCCAGCAGTGCCCAGGGGGGATTGCCCCTCCACTTT
len: 13; abundance: -; j_gene: TRBJ2-7; v_gene: TRBV6-5; d_gene: -; CDR3aa: CASSYGQSYEQYF; CDR3nt: TGTGCCAGCAGTTACGGGCAGTCTTACGAGCAGTACTTC
len: 16; abundance: -; j_gene: TRBJ2-2; v_gene: TRBV4-1; d_gene: -; CDR3aa: CASSQGRRADTGELFF; CDR3nt: TGCGCCAGCAGCCAAGGACGGAGGGCCGACACCGGGGAGCTGTTTTTT
len: 13; abundance: -; j_gene: TRBJ2-7; v_gene: TRBV27; d_gene: TRBD1; CDR3aa: CASSSGQGYEQYF; CDR3nt: TGTGCCAGCAGTTCTGGACAGGGGTACGAGCAGTACTTC